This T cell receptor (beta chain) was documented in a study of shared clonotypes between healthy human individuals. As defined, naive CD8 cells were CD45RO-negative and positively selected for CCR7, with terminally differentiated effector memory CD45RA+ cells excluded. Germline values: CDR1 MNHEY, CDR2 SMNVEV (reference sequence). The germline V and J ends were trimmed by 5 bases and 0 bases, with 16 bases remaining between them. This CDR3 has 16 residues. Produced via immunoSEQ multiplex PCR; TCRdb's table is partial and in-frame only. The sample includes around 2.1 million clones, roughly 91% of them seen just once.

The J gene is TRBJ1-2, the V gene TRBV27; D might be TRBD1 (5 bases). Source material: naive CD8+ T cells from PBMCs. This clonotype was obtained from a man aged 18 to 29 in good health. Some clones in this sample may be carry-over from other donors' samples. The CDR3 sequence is CASSISRTGANYGYTF. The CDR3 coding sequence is TGTGCCAGCAGTATCAGCCGGACGGGGGCTAACTATGGCTACACCTTC.